Presented here are 25 T cell receptor beta chains from one specimen sequenced in a study of cytomegalovirus exposure and HLA in healthy donors. It was with 60 Vbeta and 13 Jbeta primers that the PCR ran. Data came from immunoSEQ multiplex PCR; TCRdb stores just in-frame clones and leaves some out. The sample yields some 110,000 clones, over 80% seen once. Sequencing was carried out using PBMCs. These receptors were collected from a man under 40 in good health and CMV-seronegative.

CDR3 loop: CASRDGTGRYGYTF. CDR3 bases: TGTGCCAGCAGGGACGGGACAGGGCGCTATGGCTACACCTTC. The rearrangement joins TRBV28 to TRBJ1-2, with 9 bases matching TRBD1. This CDR3 contains 14 residues. Trimming at V came to 6 bases and at J to 4 bases, leaving 6 bases not matched to a gene. Looked up from germline, CDR1 is MDHEN and CDR2 is SYDVKM.

The V and J genes are TRBV2 and TRBJ2-1; perhaps TRBD2 as D (6 bases). V lost 7 bases and J 1 base, leaving 14 bases between the germline ends. The CDR3 has 15 residues. CDR1 is SNHLY, CDR2 FYNNEI, per germline. The CDR3 sequence is CASKLAGPSYNEQFF. The CDR3 region has the DNA TGTGCCAGCAAACTAGCTGGCCCTTCCTACAATGAGCAGTTCTTC. Full variable domain (outside the CDR3, taken from reference TRBV2 and TRBJ2-1): EPEVTQTPSHQVTQMGQEVILRCVPISNHLYFYWYRQILGQKVEFLVSFYNNEISEKSEIFDDQFSVERPDGSNFTLKIRSTKLEDSAMYFCASKLAGPSYNEQFFGPGTRLTVL.

J is TRBJ2-1 and V is TRBV19; no definite D call. Germline CDR1 is LNHDA and CDR2 is SQIVND (reference sequence). V lost 3 bases and J 8 bases, leaving 11 bases between the germline ends. The length of the CDR3 is 13 residues. CDR3 in amino acids: CASSILPGYEQFF. The CDR3 region has the DNA TGTGCCAGTAGTATCCTTCCGGGTTATGAGCAGTTCTTC.

The chain couples TRBV5-1 to TRBJ2-2, with 8 bases lining up with TRBD1. The CDR3 spans 15 residues. The V gene's germline CDR1 is SGHRS and CDR2 YFSETQ. Losses at the gene ends were 4 bases for V and 3 bases for J; bases not matched to a gene: 5. Here the CDR3 DNA reads TGCGCCAGCAGCGGGGGGACAGGCCACACCGGGGAGCTGTTTTTT. This encodes CASSGGTGHTGELFF.

There are a few counts of this clone. The chain carries TRBV5-4 and TRBJ2-5; TRBD2 matches at 11 bases. CDR1 and CDR2 from the germline V gene are SGHNT and YYREEE (reference sequence). The CDR3 totals 16 residues. The junction had 5 bases not matched to a gene; V was cut back by 0 bases and J by 4 bases. The DNA for the CDR3 is TGTGCCAGCAGCTTGGGTCTAGCGGGGGGCGGAGAGACCCAGTACTTC. Translation: CASSLGLAGGGETQYF.

J is TRBJ2-5 and V is TRBV2; the D gene is possibly TRBD2 (5 bases). Germline V lookup: CDR1 SNHLY, CDR2 FYNNEI. The CDR3 extends over 12 amino acids. V gave up 6 bases and J gave up 1 base, with 6 bases separating them. Written as DNA, the CDR3 is TGTGCCAGCAGCGGGATCCAAGAGACCCAGTACTTC. Its protein is CASSGIQETQYF.

This clone occurred once. The chain has TRBV5-4 and TRBJ2-7, with 9 bases fitting TRBD2. The V gene end was trimmed by 3 bases and the J gene end by 2 bases; junction bases not matched to a gene: 9. CDR3 length: 16 residues. Germline V CDR1 and CDR2: SGHNT, YYREEE (reference sequence). CDR3 bases: TGTGCCAGCAGCTCTAAAGGCGGGGGGGTCACCTACGAGCAGTACTTC. It encodes CASSSKGGGVTYEQYF.

The V gene is TRBV11-2, the J gene TRBJ1-1; a weak D match, TRBD1 (6 bases). The germline CDR1 and CDR2 sequences are SGHAT and FQNNGV. The CDR3 is 13 residues long. V lost 5 bases, J lost 1 base, and 8 bases lay in between. CDR3 sequence (DNA): TGTGCCAGCAGCCAACAGGGGAACACTGAAGCTTTCTTT. Its protein product is CASSQQGNTEAFF.

This clone was recorded once. This rearrangement joins TRBV18 to TRBJ2-7; TRBD1 matches 8 bases. The CDR3 totals 14 residues. CDR1 and CDR2 from the germline V gene are KGHSH and LQKENI. Trimming removed 3 bases from V and 6 bases from J; junction bases left unmatched: 7. CDR3 coding DNA: TGTGCCAGCTCACCCCAGGGACAGGATGCCGAGCAGTACTTC. It is translated as CASSPQGQDAEQYF.

The chain combines TRBV7-2 with TRBJ2-7, with D possibly matching TRBD2 (7 bases). The CDR3 consists of 15 residues. The germline V gene encodes CDR1 SGHTA and CDR2 FQGNSA. V was clipped by 2 bases and J by 1 base, with 12 bases between them. The CDR3 DNA reads TGTGCCAGCAGCTTAAGCAGGGGAGGGTCCTACGAGCAGTACTTC. Its protein is CASSLSRGGSYEQYF. The variable domain in full, with the rest retrieved from reference TRBV7-2 and TRBJ2-7, is GAGVSQSPSNKVTEKGKDVELRCDPISGHTALYWYRQSLGQGLEFLIYFQGNSAPDKSGLPSDRFSAERTGGSVSTLTIQRTQQEDSAVYLCASSLSRGGSYEQYFGPGTRLTVT.

This clone appeared a few times. The J gene is TRBJ2-3, the V gene TRBV19; perhaps TRBD2 as D (5 bases). CDR1 LNHDA and CDR2 SQIVND come from the germline V gene (reference sequence). The CDR3 consists of 14 residues. V was pared by 0 bases and J by 8 bases, with 12 bases between. In DNA, the CDR3 is TGTGCCAGTAGTATAGACAGGCCCCGGGGTACGCAGTATTTT. It is translated as CASSIDRPRGTQYF.

This clone appeared a few times. The chain employs TRBV7-2 and TRBJ1-1; a weak D match, TRBD1 (6 bases). The CDR3 length is 13 residues. The germline V and J ends were trimmed by 3 bases and 3 bases, with 8 bases remaining between them. Germline V gene sequence: CDR1 SGHTA, CDR2 FQGNSA. The CDR3 DNA reads as TGTGCCAGCAGCTTGGACAGCGACACTGAAGCTTTCTTT. This sequence encodes CASSLDSDTEAFF.

V and J are TRBV10-1 and TRBJ2-7, with a weak D call TRBD2 (6 bases). The V gene's germline CDR1 is WNHNN and CDR2 SYGVQD (reference sequence). Trimming pared 3 bases from V and 6 bases from J, leaving 18 bases between. This CDR3 spans 15 amino acids. The CDR3 region is CASSDPAGGIPEQYF. The CDR3 DNA reads as TGCGCCAGCAGTGACCCCGCTGGGGGGATCCCCGAGCAGTACTTC.

This chain uses TRBV5-5 with TRBJ2-5; a possible D gene is TRBD1 (6 bases). CDR3 length equals 15 residues. Trimming pared 6 bases from V and 3 bases from J, leaving 18 bases between. CDR1 is SGHKS, CDR2 YYEKEE, per germline (reference sequence). The CDR3, as DNA: TGTGCCAGCACCGTTCGACACCGGACAGAAGAGACCCAGTACTTC. It translates to CASTVRHRTEETQYF.

This sequence joins TRBV6-6 and TRBJ2-5, with D possibly TRBD2 on 5 matching bases. V shed 11 bases and J shed 5 bases, with 18 bases lying between them. This CDR3 is 13 amino acids long. The germline V gene has CDR1 MNHNY and CDR2 SVGAGI (reference sequence). The CDR3 region is CAGRTSSGETQYF. The CDR3 bases are TGTGCCGGCCGGACCTCCTCGGGGGAGACCCAGTACTTC.

In nucleotides, the CDR3 is TGTGCCAGCAGCTTAGGCCGACTAGCGGGGGGTGGGGAGCAGTTCTTC. It codes for CASSLGRLAGGGEQFF. The V call is TRBV13, the J call TRBJ2-1; 13 bases agree with TRBD2. The trim removed 0 bases at V and 10 bases at J, leaving 6 bases unmatched. Germline assignment: CDR1 PRHDT and CDR2 FYEKMQ (reference sequence). The CDR3 is made up of 16 amino acids.

The V call is TRBV5-4, the J call TRBJ1-1, with D possibly matching TRBD1 (6 bases). Germline assignment: CDR1 SGHNT and CDR2 YYREEE (reference sequence). The CDR3 runs 15 residues. V gave up 3 bases and J gave up 2 bases, with 14 bases separating them. The CDR3 DNA reads TGTGCCAGCAGCTGGATAGGGGGGGCTAACACTGAAGCTTTCTTT. As protein: CASSWIGGANTEAFF.

CDR3 nucleotide sequence: TGTGCCATCAGTGAGCCTTCGATCGCGGGCTACACCTTC. Its protein product is CAISEPSIAGYTF. The rearrangement uses TRBV10-3 and TRBJ1-2; D ambiguous. V lost 2 bases to trimming and J lost 8 bases, with 12 bases between them. This CDR3 is 13 amino acids long. CDR1 is ENHRY and CDR2 is SYGVKD in the germline V gene.

This chain links TRBV28 with TRBJ2-5, with 7 bases identical to TRBD2. The J call could be wrong; TRBJ2-7 is a better fit for the DNA end. The CDR3 is 14 residues long. Germline loops: CDR1 MDHEN, CDR2 SYDVKM. CDR3 in amino acids: CASSFPGGKAEQYF. CDR3 sequence (DNA): TGTGCCAGCAGTTTCCCCGGGGGGAAAGCCGAGCAGTACTTC.

The rearrangement links TRBV28 to TRBJ2-7; D unclear. Germline CDR1 MDHEN, CDR2 SYDVKM. The V and J ends lost 5 bases and 4 bases respectively, with 18 bases between them. The CDR3 has 15 amino acids. The CDR3 sequence: CASSAVGGQMYEQYF. The CDR3 nucleotides read TGTGCCAGCAGTGCTGTCGGTGGGCAGATGTACGAGCAGTACTTC.

The chain has TRBV5-1 and TRBJ2-5, with 8 positions matching TRBD1. The CDR3 totals 17 residues. Germline CDR1 reads SGHRS; CDR2 reads YFSETQ. The trim removed 0 bases at V and 5 bases at J, leaving 12 bases unmatched. The CDR3 sequence: CASSLGAGGAPGETQYF. In DNA, the CDR3 is TGCGCCAGCAGCTTGGGGGCAGGGGGCGCCCCGGGGGAGACCCAGTACTTC.

The chain combines TRBV28 with TRBJ1-1, with D possibly being TRBD1 (5 bases). Trimming left V 5 bases short and J 5 bases short, with 15 bases between. Per the germline V gene, CDR1 is MDHEN and CDR2 is SYDVKM. This CDR3 is built from 14 residues. This CDR3 reads CASSPVGDGTEAFF. DNA of the CDR3: TGTGCCAGCAGTCCGGTAGGGGATGGAACTGAAGCTTTCTTT.

The table lists this clone with a count of one. The rearrangement links TRBV28 to TRBJ2-3; 8 nucleotides line up with TRBD2. The CDR3 covers 14 residues. With V trimmed by 5 bases and J by 0 bases, 1 base remained unmatched. CDR1 MDHEN and CDR2 SYDVKM come from the germline V gene. The CDR3 coding sequence is TGTGCCAGCAGTCAGCGGGGGAGCACAGATACGCAGTATTTT. It codes for CASSQRGSTDTQYF.

The chain combines TRBV6-1 with TRBJ1-3; 10 bases are a match to TRBD1. Germline CDR1 reads MNHNS; CDR2 reads SASEGT. The CDR3 spans 14 residues. The CDR3 spells CAGTGAFSGNTIYF. The CDR3 bases are TGTGCGGGGACAGGGGCCTTCTCTGGAAACACCATATATTTT.

The chain carries TRBV7-6 and TRBJ2-3; 9 bases fit TRBD2. The V and J ends lost 1 base and 7 bases, in that order; junction bases with no gene match: 12. The germline V gene has CDR1 SGHVS and CDR2 FNYEAQ. This CDR3 region has 17 residues. CDR3: CASSLEGAGGPTYTQYF. For the CDR3, the DNA is TGTGCCAGCAGCTTAGAGGGTGCGGGGGGGCCTACCTATACGCAGTATTTT.